This TCR beta chain emerged from a study of blood T cells in healthy people across ages. Study-level results: The long-lived group displayed more naive CD4+ cells, plus higher diversity, than the aged donors did.

The use of a sample-barcoded 5' primer and a J-beta primer mix characterized a second PCR of about 7 to 12 cycles. Every single cDNA molecule received a tag from a template-switch adaptor with 12 random nucleotides. No fewer than 3 million CDR3-containing paired-end reads came from each sample. TCRdb reanalysed the 5' RACE reads using MiXCR and keeps one entry per CDR3 protein. The sample lists around 1,500,000 distinct CDR3 sequences, roughly 28% occurring once. The V segment lost 5 bases and the J segment 0 bases; nucleotides outside the gene matches: 7. Per the germline V gene, CDR1 is MNHNY and CDR2 is SVGAGI (reference sequence). The length of the CDR3 is 16 residues. In this sample, this clonotype turned up a few times. No antigen is known for it. Per sample, extraction of total RNA gave at least 5.5 micrograms in every case.

Sample: blood. The rearrangement joins TRBV6-6 to TRBJ2-7, with 10 bases identical to TRBD1. This clonotype was obtained from a woman in her thirties in good health. In nucleotides, the CDR3 is TGTGCCAGCAGTCACACGGACAGGGGGGCCTCCTACGAGCAGTACTTC. This codes for CASSHTDRGASYEQYF.